This passage covers 11 T cell receptor beta chains from one sample sequenced in a study of T cells in Graves' hyperthyroidism and ophthalmopathy. Regions amplified from RNA transcripts were the TCR beta CDR3 regions. In the first-round RT-PCR of the TCR CDR3, the HTBI primer set was used. TCRdb ran MiXCR on the multiplex PCR reads and lists one entry per CDR3 protein. The repertoire holds roughly 560,000 distinct CDR3 sequences, with about 15% as singletons. The specimen sequenced was blood. The receptors come from a woman between 40 and 50 years old with Graves' ophthalmopathy.

This clonotype was seen at least ten times. The chain links TRBV6-2 or TRBV6-3 to TRBJ1-5; D not certain. Germline loops: CDR1 MNHEY, CDR2 SVGEGT. V lost 2 bases and J 0 bases, leaving 14 bases between the germline ends. The CDR3 is made up of 17 amino acids. CDR3 in DNA: TGTGCCAGCAGTTACCAGGCTTCGAGATATAGCAATCAGCCCCAGCATTTT. Its protein is CASSYQASRYSNQPQHF.

In this sample, this clonotype turned up many times. V and J are TRBV12-3 or TRBV12-4 and TRBJ2-7; no clear D gene. This CDR3 contains 15 residues. V lost 1 base and J lost 0, with 10 bases in between. CDR3 sequence (DNA): TGTGCCAGCAGTTTAGGAGTACACAGCTCCTACGAGCAGTACTTC. This translates into CASSLGVHSSYEQYF.

This clonotype was observed a few times. The rearrangement uses TRBV29-1 and TRBJ2-5; 12 nucleotides agree with TRBD2. J was trimmed by 7 bases and V by 7 bases; bases with no gene match: 10. Germline CDR1 SQVTM, CDR2 ANQGSEA. The CDR3 is made up of 14 amino acids. The CDR3 region is CSATPSGREGTQYF. The DNA of the CDR3 is TGCAGCGCTACACCTAGCGGGAGGGAGGGGACCCAGTACTTC. Filled out from reference TRBV29-1 and TRBJ2-5, the complete variable domain reads SAVISQKPSRDICQRGTSLTIQCQVDSQVTMMFWYRQQPGQSLTLIATANQGSEATYESGFVIDKFPISRPNLTFSTLTVSNMSPEDSSIYLCSATPSGREGTQYFGPGTRLLVL.

The chain couples TRBV6-1 to TRBJ1-1; D gene uncertain. V gave up 7 bases and J gave up 0 bases, with 9 bases separating them. This CDR3 comprises 13 residues. Germline V gene data show CDR1 as MNHNS and CDR2 as SASEGT. DNA of the CDR3: TGTGCCAGCAAGCCACATTTGAACACTGAAGCTTTCTTT. The encoded protein is CASKPHLNTEAFF.

This clonotype was observed many times. The rearrangement joins TRBV6-5 to TRBJ1-5; D unclear. With 6 bases removed from V and 4 bases from J, the gap between germline ends came to 19 bases. This CDR3 is built from 16 residues. Per the germline V gene, CDR1 is MNHEY and CDR2 is SVGAGI. Written as DNA, the CDR3 is TGTGCCAGCAGCCCCCGAGGGCAGGAGAGTAATCAGCCCCAGCATTTT. It codes for CASSPRGQESNQPQHF.

This clonotype has ten or more counts. V is TRBV7-2 and J is TRBJ1-1, with D possibly TRBD1 on 5 matching bases. V lost 0 bases, J lost 5 bases, and 16 bases lay in between. The CDR3 spans 16 residues. Germline CDR1 SGHTA, CDR2 FQGNSA. The CDR3 loop reads CASSLAAGRGETEAFF. CDR3 bases: TGTGCCAGCAGCTTAGCCGCGGGGAGGGGTGAAACTGAAGCTTTCTTT.

There are many counts of this clonotype. In DNA form, the CDR3 reads TGTGCCAGCAGACTAAACGCCGGGACTGGGGGGTCGGGAGAGCAGTACTTC. Amino acids: CASRLNAGTGGSGEQYF. J is TRBJ2-7 and V is TRBV11-2; a possible D gene is TRBD2 (6 bases). The CDR3 is made up of 17 amino acids. Between the trimmed V and J ends, which lost 6 bases and 7 bases, there was a span of 28 bases. Germline V gene sequence: CDR1 SGHAT, CDR2 FQNNGV.

The chain uses TRBV30 and TRBJ1-5, with 8 bases fitting TRBD1. The CDR3 contains 14 residues. Germline CDR1 GTSNPN, CDR2 SVGIG (reference sequence). V lost 5 bases, J lost 1 base, and 4 bases stayed unmatched. CDR3 sequence: CAWAGGLSNQPQHF. CDR3 nucleotides: TGTGCCTGGGCAGGGGGCTTGAGCAATCAGCCCCAGCATTTT.

This clonotype has a handful of counts. J is TRBJ1-2 and V is TRBV6-5; no clear D gene. Germline CDR1 MNHEY, CDR2 SVGAGI. The CDR3 covers 15 residues. The V and J ends lost 4 bases and 4 bases respectively, with 16 bases between them. CDR3 in DNA: TGTGCCAGCAGTTTTGGACCCGACATCGGCTATGGCTACACCTTC. It yields the protein CASSFGPDIGYGYTF.

This clonotype has at least ten counts. The genes are TRBV20-1 and TRBJ1-2; D is possibly TRBD1 (5 bases). Looked up from germline, CDR1 is DFQATT and CDR2 is SNEGSKA (reference sequence). This CDR3 contains 12 residues. V was pared by 6 bases and J by 4 bases, with 12 bases between. CDR3 sequence: CSAPGASYGYTF. DNA of the CDR3: TGCAGTGCCCCCGGGGCATCCTATGGCTACACCTTC.

This clonotype was detected many times. This chain links TRBV10-2 with TRBJ2-7; weak D call: TRBD2 (6 bases). The V end was cut by 6 bases, the J end by 9 bases, with 12 bases between. This CDR3 contains 11 residues. CDR1 WSHSY and CDR2 SAAADI come from the germline V gene. CDR3 protein: CASRKEGGQYF. The CDR3 coding sequence is TGCGCCAGCAGGAAGGAGGGTGGGCAGTACTTC.